This T cell receptor (beta chain) derives from a study of blood T cell repertoires in COVID-19. Study in general: COVID-19 samples, acute and convalescent, were from the United States, Italy and Spain. In each case, the material was cDNA or gDNA derived from T cells, B-cell-depleted T cells, or PBMCs.

Source study methods: The assay estimated nucleated cells by amplifying reference gene primers. Generated by immunoSEQ multiplex PCR, the TCRdb table keeps only in-frame clones and is missing some. That table is the source of V, J and clone size, and D and trimming were worked out from the DNA. The table lists approximately 130,000 clones, about four fifths of them singletons. V was pared by 4 bases and J by 6 bases, with 2 bases of the junction left unmatched. The CDR3 covers 13 residues. Germline CDR1 and CDR2: SNHLY and FYNNEI. The sample comprised peripheral blood. The chain joins TRBV2 to TRBJ2-7, with TRBD1 identical over 11 bases. The receptor was derived from a human donor in a cohort sampled during active COVID-19. The CDR3 bases are TGTGCCAGCAGTGGGGGGACAGGGGGCGAGCAGTACTTC. Its protein is CASSGGTGGEQYF.